The 8 T cell receptor beta chains given below trace back to one sample, sequenced in a study of identical twins (dated by TCRdb to about 2016). Library prep was done by 5' RACE. The sequencer was an Illumina HiSeq 2000. Starting from the raw public reads, TCRdb applied fastp trimming at Q25, assembled clones with MiXCR and retained in-frame beta chains. Rows are combined by CDR3 protein, so each entry shows the most common genes and DNA. This sample gives about 1.7 million distinct CDR3 sequences in total; 25% to 35% of them show up just once. The top ten constitute around 0.3% of the sample. Sequenced: cord blood. The receptors shown here come from a newborn girl in good health.

The chain recombines TRBV6-2 or TRBV6-3 with TRBJ2-7; 12 bases fit TRBD2. The DNA end is a closer match to TRBJ2-4, so the J assignment may be wrong. Germline V gene data show CDR1 as MNHEY and CDR2 as SVGEGT. The CDR3 runs to 16 residues. CDR3 DNA: TGTGCCAGCAGTTACCCTAGCGGGGGGGCACGGAACATTCAGTACTTC. Translating gives CASSYPSGGARNIQYF.

This clonotype was observed a handful of times. The chain employs TRBV6-5 and TRBJ1-5; perhaps TRBD1 as D (5 bases). From germline, CDR1 is MNHEY and CDR2 SVGAGI. Trimming took off 8 bases at V and 2 bases at J, with 16 bases between the two ends. The CDR3 extends over 15 amino acids. CDR3 loop: CASWRGGTGNQPQHF. CDR3 DNA sequence: TGTGCCAGCTGGCGGGGGGGGACCGGCAATCAGCCCCAGCATTTT.

J is TRBJ2-7 and V is TRBV4-2; possible D gene TRBD2, 5 bases. The CDR3 has 16 amino acids. Germline-derived CDR1 and CDR2 are LGHNA and YNFKEQ. Trimming took 0 bases from V and 3 from J, leaving 15 bases between them. CDR3 in amino acids: CASSQDSARRDYEQYF. CDR3 in DNA: TGTGCCAGCAGCCAAGATAGTGCACGACGGGACTACGAGCAGTACTTC.

This rearrangement joins TRBV7-9 to TRBJ1-6; D possibly corresponds to TRBD1 (5 bases). The CDR3 runs to 14 residues. Germline assignment: CDR1 SEHNR and CDR2 FQNEAQ (reference sequence). The V end lost 5 bases, the J end lost 5 bases, and 10 bases lay between the germline ends. The CDR3 bases are TGTGCCAGCAGCCGGGGCCTTGATAATTCACCCCTCCACTTT. Translated, it gives CASSRGLDNSPLHF.

The V and J genes are TRBV6-5 and TRBJ2-5; TRBD2 matches 9 bases. V trimming: 0 bases; J trimming: 11 bases; junction bases outside the gene matches: 13. The V gene's germline CDR1 is MNHEY and CDR2 SVGAGI. CDR3 length equals 16 residues. CDR3 DNA: TGTGCCAGCAGTTACTCGTTTCTAGCGGGAATGAATGAGCAGTACTTC. Amino acids: CASSYSFLAGMNEQYF.

The gene calls are TRBV5-4 and TRBJ2-5; no firm D call. The germline gives CDR1 SGHNT, CDR2 YYREEE (reference sequence). The CDR3 contains 13 residues. Trimming took 2 bases from V and 4 from J, leaving 9 bases between them. The CDR3 nucleotides read TGTGCCAGCAGCTTAGCAATGGGAGAGACCCAGTACTTC. This encodes CASSLAMGETQYF.

This clonotype was detected only a few times. The J gene is TRBJ2-3, the V gene TRBV20-1, with a weak D call TRBD1 (5 bases). CDR1 is DFQATT and CDR2 is SNEGSKA in the germline V gene (reference sequence). Trimming stripped 0 bases from V and 2 bases from J, with 9 bases between. The CDR3 sequence is 14 residues long. The CDR3 region is CSARDQGFTDTQYF. DNA for the CDR3: TGCAGTGCTAGAGATCAGGGTTTCACAGATACGCAGTATTTT.

The V gene is TRBV21-1, the J gene TRBJ2-7; whether TRBD2, the table's D call, matches the DNA was not checked. TRBV21-1 is tagged as a pseudogene. This CDR3 region has 15 residues. CDR3 sequence reads: CASSKGSGRDNEQYF. CDR3 nucleotide sequence: TGTGCCAGCAGCAAAGGAAGCGGGAGGGACAATGAGCAGTACTTC.